The 7 T cell receptor beta chains reported below all come from one sample, sequenced in a study of molecular identifiers for immune sequencing clone quantification. One entry per CDR3 protein results from TCRdb running MiXCR on the PCR reads. The sample lists 400,000 to 600,000 distinct CDR3 sequences, around 25% occurring once. The sequenced material came from naive CD8+ T cells from blood, with Jurkat cell RNA spiked in. Stated subset: FACS-sorted CD8+CD4-CCR7+CD45RA+ naive T cells. These TCRs come from a human donor in good health. Some libraries in this study had Jurkat cell RNA spiked in.

A word on this clonotype: A much larger clone differs by one base, so this may be a read error. This rearrangement joins TRBV28 to TRBJ2-7, with D perhaps TRBD1 (5 bases). Looked up from germline, CDR1 is MDHEN and CDR2 is SYDVKM. This CDR3 comprises 11 residues. Written as DNA, the CDR3 is TGTGCCAGCGGGCAGGGCTACGAGAAGTACTTC. Translated: CASGQGYEKYF. Full variable domain (missing parts from reference TRBV28 and TRBJ2-7): DVKVTQSSRYLVKRTGEKVFLECVQDMDHENMFWYRQDPGLGLRLIYFSYDVKMKEKGDIPEGYSVSREKKERFSLILESASTNQTSMYLCASGQGYEKYFGPGTRLTVT.

This clonotype was detected many times. The chain recombines TRBV6-5 with TRBJ2-1, with TRBD2 as a possible D gene (5 bases). Germline CDR1 is MNHEY and CDR2 is SVGAGI. Trimming shortened V by 2 bases and J by 5 bases, and 10 bases separated the two germline ends. This CDR3 is built from 14 residues. The CDR3: CASSYGLADNEQFF. CDR3 in DNA: TGTGCCAGCAGTTACGGACTGGCCGACAATGAGCAGTTCTTC.

The sample holds many counts of this clonotype. V is TRBV29-1 and J is TRBJ2-1, with D maybe TRBD2 (6 bases). Between the trimmed V and J ends, which lost 7 bases and 0 bases, there was a span of 13 bases. The germline V gene has CDR1 SQVTM and CDR2 ANQGSEA. The CDR3 has 14 residues. CDR3 protein: CSAAGGTSYNEQFF. DNA of the CDR3: TGCAGCGCAGCAGGCGGGACCTCCTACAATGAGCAGTTCTTC.

This clonotype was seen at least ten times. This sequence joins TRBV5-1 and TRBJ1-5; D gene unclear. The CDR3 loop spans 15 amino acids. The germline gives CDR1 SGHRS, CDR2 YFSETQ. V lost 4 bases, J lost 2 bases, and 13 bases lay in between. In nucleotides, the CDR3 is TGCGCCAGCAGCGGAGGCGGGCGAGGCAATCAGCCCCAGCATTTT. It translates to CASSGGGRGNQPQHF. The whole variable domain, filled in from reference TRBV5-1 and TRBJ1-5, reads KAGVTQTPRYLIKTRGQQVTLSCSPISGHRSVSWYQQTPGQGLQFLFEYFSETQRNKGNFPGRFSGRQFSNSRSEMNVSTLELGDSALYLCASSGGGRGNQPQHFGDGTRLSIL.

The chain combines TRBV25-1 with TRBJ1-6; D call uncertain. The germline gives CDR1 MGHDK, CDR2 SYGVNS. This CDR3 has 16 residues. Trimming removed 0 bases from V and 11 bases from J, with 17 bases in between. In nucleotides, the CDR3 is TGTGCCAGCAGTGAATATAGCGGATTCGGGAATCCACCCCTCCACTTT. This sequence encodes CASSEYSGFGNPPLHF.

This clonotype has a handful of counts. This rearrangement joins TRBV25-1 to TRBJ2-5; perhaps TRBD1 as D (6 bases). The length of the CDR3 is 15 residues. V shed 8 bases and J shed 2 bases, with 18 bases lying between them. Germline CDR1 reads MGHDK; CDR2 reads SYGVNS. The CDR3 region has the DNA TGTGCCAGCCCTGACCGCTCAGGGGCTCAAGAGACCCAGTACTTC. Translated: CASPDRSGAQETQYF.

This clonotype was seen repeatedly, ten times or more. The chain joins TRBV28 to TRBJ2-7; D is perhaps TRBD1 (5 bases). In germline, CDR1 is MDHEN, CDR2 SYDVKM. This CDR3 has 14 amino acids. Trimming removed 4 bases at V and 0 bases at J, with 10 bases between. CDR3 bases: TGTGCCAGCAGTTCAGGGCCAAGCTCCTACGAGCAGTACTTC. Translated: CASSSGPSSYEQYF.